This T cell receptor (beta chain) appears in the sequencing data of a study of CD8 T cells in ankylosing spondylitis. On this clonotype: The antigen remains unidentified.

TCRdb passed the 5' RACE reads through MiXCR, listing each CDR3 protein once. The sample contains about 540,000 distinct CDR3 sequences, roughly 13% of which appear only once. Study-wide findings and caveats: A motif in TCR beta, a set of 8 or 9 highly homologous variants, appeared characteristic of ankylosing spondylitis blood.

Germline CDR1 is MNHNY and CDR2 is SVGAGI (reference sequence). The CDR3 extends over 12 amino acids. V lost 8 bases and J 6 bases, leaving 12 bases between the germline ends. Source material: blood, either unsorted or a sorted T cell fraction (not recorded which). This sequence originates from a male donor with ankylosing spondylitis. The chain has TRBV6-6 and TRBJ2-3, with D hard to call. The CDR3 sequence: CASLTPGDTQYF. The CDR3 coding sequence is TGTGCCAGCTTGACACCCGGCGATACGCAGTATTTT.